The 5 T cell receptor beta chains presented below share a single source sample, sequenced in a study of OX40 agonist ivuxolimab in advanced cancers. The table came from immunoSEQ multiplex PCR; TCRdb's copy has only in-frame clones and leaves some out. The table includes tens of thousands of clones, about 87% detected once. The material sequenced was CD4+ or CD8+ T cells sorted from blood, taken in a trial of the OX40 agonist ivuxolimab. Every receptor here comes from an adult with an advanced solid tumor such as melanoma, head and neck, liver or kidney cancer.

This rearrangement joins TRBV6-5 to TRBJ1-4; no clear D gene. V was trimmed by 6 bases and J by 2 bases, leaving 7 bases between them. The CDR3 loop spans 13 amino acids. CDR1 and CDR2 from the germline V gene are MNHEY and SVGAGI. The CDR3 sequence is CASRGGTNEKLFF. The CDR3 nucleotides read TGTGCCAGCAGGGGTGGCACTAATGAAAAACTGTTTTTT.

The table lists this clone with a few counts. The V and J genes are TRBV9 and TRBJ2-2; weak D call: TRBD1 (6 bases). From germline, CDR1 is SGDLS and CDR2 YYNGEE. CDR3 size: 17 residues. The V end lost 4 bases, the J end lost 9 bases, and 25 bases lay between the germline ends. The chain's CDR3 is CASSPDRFGVGLRELFF. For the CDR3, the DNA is TGTGCCAGCAGCCCCGACAGGTTCGGGGTTGGTCTCCGGGAGCTGTTTTTT. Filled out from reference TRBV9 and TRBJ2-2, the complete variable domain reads DSGVTQTPKHLITATGQRVTLRCSPRSGDLSVYWYQQSLDQGLQFLIQYYNGEERAKGNILERFSAQQFPDLHSELNLSSLELGDSALYFCASSPDRFGVGLRELFFGEGSRLTVL.

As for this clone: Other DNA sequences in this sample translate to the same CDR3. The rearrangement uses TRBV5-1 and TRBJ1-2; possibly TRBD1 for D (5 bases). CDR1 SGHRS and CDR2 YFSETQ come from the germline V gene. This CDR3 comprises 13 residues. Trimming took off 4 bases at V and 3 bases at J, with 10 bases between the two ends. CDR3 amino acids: CASSRDGDYGYTF. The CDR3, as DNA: TGCGCCAGCAGCAGGGACGGAGACTATGGCTACACCTTC.

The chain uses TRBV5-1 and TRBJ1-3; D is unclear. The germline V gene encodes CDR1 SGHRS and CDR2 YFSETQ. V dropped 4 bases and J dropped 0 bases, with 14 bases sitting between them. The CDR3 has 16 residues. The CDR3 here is CASSPSGLSSGNTIYF. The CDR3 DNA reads TGCGCCAGCAGCCCATCAGGCTTATCCTCTGGAAACACCATATATTTT.

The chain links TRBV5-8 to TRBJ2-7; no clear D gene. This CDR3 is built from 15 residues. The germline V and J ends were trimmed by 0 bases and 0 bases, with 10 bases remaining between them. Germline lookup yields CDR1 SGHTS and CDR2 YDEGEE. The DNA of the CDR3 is TGTGCCAGCAGCTTGGAAAGATCATTCTCCTACGAGCAGTACTTC. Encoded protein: CASSLERSFSYEQYF.